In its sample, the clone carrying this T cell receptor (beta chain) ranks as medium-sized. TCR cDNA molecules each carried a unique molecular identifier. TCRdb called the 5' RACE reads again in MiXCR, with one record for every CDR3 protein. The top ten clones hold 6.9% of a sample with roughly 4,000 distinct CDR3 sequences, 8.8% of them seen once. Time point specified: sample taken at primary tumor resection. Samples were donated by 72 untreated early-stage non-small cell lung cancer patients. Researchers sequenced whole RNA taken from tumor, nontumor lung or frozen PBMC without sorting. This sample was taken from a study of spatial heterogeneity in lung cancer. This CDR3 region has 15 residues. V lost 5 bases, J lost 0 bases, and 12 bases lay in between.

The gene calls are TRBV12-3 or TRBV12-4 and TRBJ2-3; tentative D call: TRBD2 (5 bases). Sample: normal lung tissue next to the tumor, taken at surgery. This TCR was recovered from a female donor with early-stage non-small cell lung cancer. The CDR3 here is CASSRDGMSTDTQYF. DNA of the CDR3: TGTGCCAGCAGTCGAGACGGGATGAGCACAGATACGCAGTATTTT.